The clone carrying this TCR beta chain was detected many times. The antigen is unknown. The germline V gene has CDR1 ENHRY and CDR2 SYGVKD. The CDR3 has 14 residues. The V end was cut by 2 bases, the J end by 7 bases, with 12 bases between. The TCRbeta library was prepared with unique molecular identifiers. TCRdb reprocessed the PCR reads with MiXCR, giving one entry per CDR3 protein. The sample carries 580,000 or so distinct CDR3 sequences, 23% recorded once. The data originate from a study of T-cell reconstitution after alpha-beta-depleted transplantation in children. Points from the study as a whole: Some patients' high day-60 TCRbeta diversity was attributed to recipient cells surviving conditioning. About two months after transplant, alpha-beta T cells reportedly came from several hundred expanded graft clones. A year had passed since transplant, and T-cell counts and diversity by then came mostly from newly produced T cells.

The rearrangement uses TRBV10-3 and TRBJ1-5, with a tentative D call TRBD1 (5 bases). This sequence was found in a boy under two years old who had a stem cell transplant for acute myeloid leukemia, so the T cells may come from the graft donor. The sample in question was PBMCs, mostly from graft donor cells, obtained 360 days after TCRalphabeta/CD19-depleted stem cell transplant. The CDR3 DNA reads TGTGCCATCAGTGAGAAGGGGATGGGGCAGCCCCAGCATTTT. It yields the protein CAISEKGMGQPQHF.